This TCR beta chain emerged from a study of shared clonotypes between healthy human individuals. Findings of the study overall: Clonotype sharing across several donors was observed for 4% to 5.5% of naive CD4 clonotypes. Naive subsets generally exceeded memory subsets in estimated richness.

Germline assignment: CDR1 DFQATT and CDR2 SNEGSKA (reference sequence). The CDR3 has 11 amino acids. The V gene lost 2 bases and the J gene lost 5 bases, with 4 bases spanning the gap. As defined, naive CD8 cells were CD45RO-negative and positively selected for CCR7, with terminally differentiated effector memory CD45RA+ cells excluded. Points on this clone: Its specificity is not known.

The deep-level immunoSEQ assay was used. Method: immunoSEQ multiplex PCR; TCRdb's copy keeps in-frame clones and lacks some. The table lists about 2 million clones, about 94% of them singletons. The chain couples TRBV20-1 to TRBJ2-1, with D uncertain. Sequencing was carried out using naive CD8+ T cells sorted from blood. The receptor was isolated from a man between 18 and 35 years old in good health. As DNA, the CDR3 is TGCAGTGCTAGATTGGACAATGAGCAGTTCTTC. Translated: CSARLDNEQFF.